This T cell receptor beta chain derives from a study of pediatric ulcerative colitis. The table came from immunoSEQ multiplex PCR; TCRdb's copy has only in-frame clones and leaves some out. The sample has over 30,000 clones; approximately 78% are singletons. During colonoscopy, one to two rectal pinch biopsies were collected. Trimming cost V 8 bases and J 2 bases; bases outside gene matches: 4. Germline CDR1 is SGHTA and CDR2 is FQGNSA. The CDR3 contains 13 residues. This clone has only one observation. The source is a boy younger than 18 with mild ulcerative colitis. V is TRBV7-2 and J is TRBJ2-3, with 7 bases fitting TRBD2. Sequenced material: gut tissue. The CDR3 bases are TGTGCCAGCCGGGACTATAACACAGATACGCAGTATTTT. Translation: CASRDYNTDTQYF.